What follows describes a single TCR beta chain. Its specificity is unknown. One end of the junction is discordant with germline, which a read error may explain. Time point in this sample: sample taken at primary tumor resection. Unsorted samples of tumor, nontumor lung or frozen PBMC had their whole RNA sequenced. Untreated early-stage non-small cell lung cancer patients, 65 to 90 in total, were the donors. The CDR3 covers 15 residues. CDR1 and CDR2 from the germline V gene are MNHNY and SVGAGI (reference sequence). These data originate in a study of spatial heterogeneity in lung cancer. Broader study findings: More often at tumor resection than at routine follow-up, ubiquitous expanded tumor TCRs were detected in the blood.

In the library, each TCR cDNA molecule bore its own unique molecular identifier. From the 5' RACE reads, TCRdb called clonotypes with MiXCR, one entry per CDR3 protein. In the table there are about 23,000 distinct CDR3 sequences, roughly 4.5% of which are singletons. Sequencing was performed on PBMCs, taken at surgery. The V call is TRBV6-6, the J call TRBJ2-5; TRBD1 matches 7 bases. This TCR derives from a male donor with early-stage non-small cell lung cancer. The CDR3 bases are TGTGCCAGCATTTACCCCGACAGGGTCCAAGAGACCCAGTACTTC. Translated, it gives CASIYPDRVQETQYF.